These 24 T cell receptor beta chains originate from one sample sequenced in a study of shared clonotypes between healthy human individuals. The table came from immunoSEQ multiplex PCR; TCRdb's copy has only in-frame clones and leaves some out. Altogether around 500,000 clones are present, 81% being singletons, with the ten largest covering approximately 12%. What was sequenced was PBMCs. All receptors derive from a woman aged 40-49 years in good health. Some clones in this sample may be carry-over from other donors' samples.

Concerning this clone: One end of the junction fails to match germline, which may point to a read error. The CDR3 here is CASSEAGQVSQGVHF. CDR3 in DNA: TGTGCCAGCAGTGAAGCGGGGCAGGTCTCTCAGGGGGTCCATTTT. The chain couples TRBV2 to TRBJ1-4; 7 nucleotides align to TRBD1. CDR1 SNHLY and CDR2 FYNNEI come from the germline V gene. The CDR3 is 15 residues long. The full variable domain, with the rest looked up from reference TRBV2 and TRBJ1-4, is EPEVTQTPSHQVTQMGQEVILRCVPISNHLYFYWYRQILGQKVEFLVSFYNNEISEKSEIFDDQFSVERPDGSNFTLKIRSTKLEDSAMYFCASSEAGQVSQGVHFGSGTQLSVL.

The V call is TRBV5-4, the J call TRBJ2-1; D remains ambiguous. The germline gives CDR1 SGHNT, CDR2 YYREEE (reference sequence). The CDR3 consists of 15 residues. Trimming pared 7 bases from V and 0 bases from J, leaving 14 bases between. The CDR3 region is CASRPVGSSYNEQFF. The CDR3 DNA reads TGTGCCAGCCGCCCGGTGGGTAGCTCCTACAATGAGCAGTTCTTC.

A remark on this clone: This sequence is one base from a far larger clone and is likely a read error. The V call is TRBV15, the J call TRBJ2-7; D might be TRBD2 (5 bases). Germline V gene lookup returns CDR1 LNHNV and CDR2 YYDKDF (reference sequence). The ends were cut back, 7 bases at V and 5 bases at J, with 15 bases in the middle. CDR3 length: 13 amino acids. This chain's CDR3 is CATKEAGVHEQYF. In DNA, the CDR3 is TGTGCCACCAAGGAGGCAGGCGTCCACGAGCAGTACTTC.

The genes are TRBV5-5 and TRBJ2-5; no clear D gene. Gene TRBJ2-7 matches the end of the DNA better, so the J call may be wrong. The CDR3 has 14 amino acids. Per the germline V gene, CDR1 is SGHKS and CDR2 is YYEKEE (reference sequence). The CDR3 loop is CASSLVGRSYEQYF. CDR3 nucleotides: TGTGCCAGCAGCTTGGTCGGACGGTCCTACGAGCAGTACTTC.

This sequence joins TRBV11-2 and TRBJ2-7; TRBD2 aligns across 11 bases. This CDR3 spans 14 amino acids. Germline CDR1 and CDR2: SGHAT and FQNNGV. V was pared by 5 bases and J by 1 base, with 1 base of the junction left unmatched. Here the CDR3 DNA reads TGTGCCAGCAGCCTAGCGGGAGGATCCTACGAGCAGTACTTC. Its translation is CASSLAGGSYEQYF.

In nucleotides, the CDR3 is TGTGCCAGCAGTCCAGACAGGGACCGCCGGCCCCAGCATTTT. The encoded protein is CASSPDRDRRPQHF. The chain combines TRBV27 with TRBJ1-5; TRBD1 aligns across 7 bases. CDR1 and CDR2 (germline): MNHEY, SMNVEV (reference sequence). The CDR3 is 14 amino acids. With V trimmed by 5 bases and J by 9 bases, 10 bases remained unmatched.

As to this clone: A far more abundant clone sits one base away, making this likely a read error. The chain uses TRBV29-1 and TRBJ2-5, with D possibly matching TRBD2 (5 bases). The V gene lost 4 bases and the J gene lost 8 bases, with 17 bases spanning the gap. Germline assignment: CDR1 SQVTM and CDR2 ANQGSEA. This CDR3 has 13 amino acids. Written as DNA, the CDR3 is TGCAGCGTTGCCGAGGGAGCAAGGGATACCCAGTACTTC. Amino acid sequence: CSVAEGARDTQYF.

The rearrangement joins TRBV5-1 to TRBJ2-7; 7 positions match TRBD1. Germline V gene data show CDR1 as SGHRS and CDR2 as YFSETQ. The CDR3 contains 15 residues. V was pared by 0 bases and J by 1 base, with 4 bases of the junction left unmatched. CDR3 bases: TGCGCCAGCAGCTTGGGGGACAGCCCGTCCTACGAGCAGTACTTC. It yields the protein CASSLGDSPSYEQYF.

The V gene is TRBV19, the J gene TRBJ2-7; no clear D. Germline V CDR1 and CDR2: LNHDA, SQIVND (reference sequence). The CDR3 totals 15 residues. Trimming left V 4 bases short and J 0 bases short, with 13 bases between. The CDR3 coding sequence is TGTGCCAGTAGTAAGGATGAGGTGGGCTCCTACGAGCAGTACTTC. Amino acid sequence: CASSKDEVGSYEQYF.

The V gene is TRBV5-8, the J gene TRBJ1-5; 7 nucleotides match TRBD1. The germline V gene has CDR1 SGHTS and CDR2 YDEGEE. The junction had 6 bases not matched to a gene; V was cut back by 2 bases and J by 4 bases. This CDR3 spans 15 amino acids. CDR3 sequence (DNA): TGTGCCAGCAGCTTTGCCTGGACAGGAAATCAGCCCCAGCATTTT. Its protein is CASSFAWTGNQPQHF. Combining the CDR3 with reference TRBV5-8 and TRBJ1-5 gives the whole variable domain EAGVTQSPTHLIKTRGQQATLRCSPISGHTSVYWYQQALGLGLQFLLWYDEGEERNRGNFPPRFSGRQFPNYSSELNVNALELEDSALYLCASSFAWTGNQPQHFGDGTRLSIL.

The CDR3 region has the DNA TGTGCCAGCTCACCAAGTCTGGGGGCTGGGGCCAACGTCCTGACTTTC. This gives the protein CASSPSLGAGANVLTF. The chain employs TRBV18 and TRBJ2-6; the D gene could be TRBD1 or TRBD2 (5 bases each). V was pared by 2 bases and J by 2 bases, with 10 bases between. Germline CDR1 KGHSH, CDR2 LQKENI. The CDR3 length is 16 residues.

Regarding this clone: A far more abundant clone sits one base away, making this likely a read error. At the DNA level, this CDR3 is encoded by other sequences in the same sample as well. The CDR3 spells CASSAAGTSGPSPQYF. The CDR3 DNA reads as TGTGCCAGTAGCGCGGCCGGGACTAGCGGCCCCTCCCCCCAGTACTTC. This chain links TRBV9 with TRBJ2-5; 11 nucleotides agree with TRBD2. The CDR3 spans 16 residues. CDR1 and CDR2 from the germline V gene are SGDLS and YYNGEE.

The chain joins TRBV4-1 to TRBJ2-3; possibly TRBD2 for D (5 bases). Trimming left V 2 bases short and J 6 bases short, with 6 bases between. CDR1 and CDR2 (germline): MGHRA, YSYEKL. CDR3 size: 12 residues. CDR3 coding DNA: TGCGCCAGCAGCCAAATAGCGGATACGCAGTATTTT. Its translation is CASSQIADTQYF.

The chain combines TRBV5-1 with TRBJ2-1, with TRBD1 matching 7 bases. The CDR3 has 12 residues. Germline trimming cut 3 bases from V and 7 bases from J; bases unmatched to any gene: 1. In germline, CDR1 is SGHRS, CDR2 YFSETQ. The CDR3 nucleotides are TGCGCCAGCAGCTACAGGGGAAATGAGCAGTTCTTC. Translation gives CASSYRGNEQFF.

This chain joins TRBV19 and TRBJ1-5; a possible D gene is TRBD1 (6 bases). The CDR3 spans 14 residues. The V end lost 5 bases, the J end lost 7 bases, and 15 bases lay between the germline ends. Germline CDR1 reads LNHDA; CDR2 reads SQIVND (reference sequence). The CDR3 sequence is CASSLRDIGQPQHF. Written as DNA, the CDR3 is TGTGCCAGTAGTCTCAGGGACATCGGGCAGCCCCAGCATTTT.

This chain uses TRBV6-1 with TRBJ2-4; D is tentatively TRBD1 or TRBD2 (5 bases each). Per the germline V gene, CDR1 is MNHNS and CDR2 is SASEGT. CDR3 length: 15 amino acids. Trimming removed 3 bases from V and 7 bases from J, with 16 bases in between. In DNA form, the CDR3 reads TGTGCCAGCAGTGAGTCCCCCTGGGGGACGAACATTCAGTACTTC. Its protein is CASSESPWGTNIQYF.

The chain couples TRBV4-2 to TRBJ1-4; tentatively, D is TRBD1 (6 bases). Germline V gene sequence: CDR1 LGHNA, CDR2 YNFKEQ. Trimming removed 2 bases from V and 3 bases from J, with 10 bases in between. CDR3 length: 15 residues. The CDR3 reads CASSQPGGPNEKLFF. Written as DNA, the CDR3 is TGTGCCAGCAGCCAACCTGGGGGGCCTAATGAAAAACTGTTTTTT.

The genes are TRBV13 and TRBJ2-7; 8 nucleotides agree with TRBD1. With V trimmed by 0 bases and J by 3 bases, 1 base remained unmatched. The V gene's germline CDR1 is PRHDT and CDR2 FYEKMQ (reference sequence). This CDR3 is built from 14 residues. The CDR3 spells CASSLGDRDYEQYF. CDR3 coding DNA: TGTGCCAGCAGCTTAGGGGACAGGGACTACGAGCAGTACTTC.

The CDR3 loop reads CASSQMSGSLNYGYTF. CDR3 coding DNA: TGTGCCAGCTCACAAATGTCGGGCTCCCTAAACTATGGCTACACCTTC. The chain uses TRBV18 and TRBJ1-2, with D uncertain. The germline V gene has CDR1 KGHSH and CDR2 LQKENI. The V end lost 4 bases, the J end lost 2 bases, and 17 bases lay between the germline ends. This CDR3 has 16 amino acids.

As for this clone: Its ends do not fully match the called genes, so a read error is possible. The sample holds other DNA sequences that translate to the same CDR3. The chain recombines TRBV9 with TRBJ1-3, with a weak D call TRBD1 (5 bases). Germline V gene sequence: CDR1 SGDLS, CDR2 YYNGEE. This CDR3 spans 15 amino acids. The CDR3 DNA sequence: TGTGCCAGCAGTGTAGAGGGGAGCTCTGGAAACACCATATATTTT. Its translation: CASSVEGSSGNTIYF.

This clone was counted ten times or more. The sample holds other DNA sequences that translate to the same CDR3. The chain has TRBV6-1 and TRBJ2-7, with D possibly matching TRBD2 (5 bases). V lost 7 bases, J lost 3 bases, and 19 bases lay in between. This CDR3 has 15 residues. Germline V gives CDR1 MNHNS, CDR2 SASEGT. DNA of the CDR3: TGTGCCAGCACCCAGAGTCTAGCAGCAGACTACGAGCAGTACTTC. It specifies CASTQSLAADYEQYF.

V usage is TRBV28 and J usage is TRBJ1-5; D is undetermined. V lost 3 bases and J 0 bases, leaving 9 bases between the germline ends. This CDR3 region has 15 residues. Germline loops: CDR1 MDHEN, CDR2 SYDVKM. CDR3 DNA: TGTGCCAGCAGTTTTGGTCGGTTTAGCAATCAGCCCCAGCATTTT. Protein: CASSFGRFSNQPQHF. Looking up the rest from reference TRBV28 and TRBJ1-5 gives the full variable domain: DVKVTQSSRYLVKRTGEKVFLECVQDMDHENMFWYRQDPGLGLRLIYFSYDVKMKEKGDIPEGYSVSREKKERFSLILESASTNQTSMYLCASSFGRFSNQPQHFGDGTRLSIL.

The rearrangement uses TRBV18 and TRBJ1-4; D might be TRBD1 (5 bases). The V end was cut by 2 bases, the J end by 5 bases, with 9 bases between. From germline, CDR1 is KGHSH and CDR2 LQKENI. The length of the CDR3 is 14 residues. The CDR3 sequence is CASSPTGFNEKLFF. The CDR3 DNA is TGTGCCAGCTCACCAACAGGTTTCAATGAAAAACTGTTTTTT.

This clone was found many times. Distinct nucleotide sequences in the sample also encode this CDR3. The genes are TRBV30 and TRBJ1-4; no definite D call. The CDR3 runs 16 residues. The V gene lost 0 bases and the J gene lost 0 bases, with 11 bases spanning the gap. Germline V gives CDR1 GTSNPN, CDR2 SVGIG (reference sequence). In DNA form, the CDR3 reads TGTGCCTGGAGTGTAGCTGCCCACGCAACTAATGAAAAACTGTTTTTT. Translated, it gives CAWSVAAHATNEKLFF.